The following is a T cell receptor (beta chain) sequence with its context. The entry originates in a study of blood T cell repertoires in COVID-19. Study-level background: Researchers got acute and convalescent COVID-19 samples from the United States, Italy and Spain.

CDR1 and CDR2 (germline): ENHRY, SYGVKD. V was trimmed by 10 bases and J by 2 bases, leaving 14 bases between them. The CDR3 has 13 amino acids. Participants were aged about 18 to 90 years, lived in around 25 US areas, and enrolled virtually. Assignment of participants to cohorts was predicated upon participant-reported clinical history. Source study methods: It was from reference gene primer amplification that nucleated cell counts were estimated. Sequencing used immunoSEQ multiplex PCR; TCRdb keeps in-frame clones, though not all of them. D and trimming were read from the DNA, whereas the V and J calls and clone size are those reported in that table. The table lists some 200,000 clones, 82% of them singletons.

Sequenced: PBMCs or T cells enriched from blood (not recorded which). J is TRBJ1-1 and V is TRBV10-3; D not certain. This receptor was obtained from a man in his forties or fifties who had recovered from COVID-19. For the CDR3, the DNA is TGTGCCACCGAGGAGGGCAGAAACACTGAAGCTTTCTTT. Its translation is CATEEGRNTEAFF.